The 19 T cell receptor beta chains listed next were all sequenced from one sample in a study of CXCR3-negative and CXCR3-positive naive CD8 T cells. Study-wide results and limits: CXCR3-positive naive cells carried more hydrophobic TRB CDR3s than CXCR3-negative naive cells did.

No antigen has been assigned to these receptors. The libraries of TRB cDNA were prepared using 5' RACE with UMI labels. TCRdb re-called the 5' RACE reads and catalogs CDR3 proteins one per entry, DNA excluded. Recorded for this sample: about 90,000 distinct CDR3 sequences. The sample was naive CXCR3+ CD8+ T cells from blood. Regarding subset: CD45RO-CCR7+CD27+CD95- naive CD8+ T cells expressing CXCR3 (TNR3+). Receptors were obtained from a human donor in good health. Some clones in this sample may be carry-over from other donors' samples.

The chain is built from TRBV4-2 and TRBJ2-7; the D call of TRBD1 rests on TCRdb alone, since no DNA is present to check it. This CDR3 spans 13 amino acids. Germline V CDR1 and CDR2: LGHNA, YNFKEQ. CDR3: CASSPLQGNEQYF.

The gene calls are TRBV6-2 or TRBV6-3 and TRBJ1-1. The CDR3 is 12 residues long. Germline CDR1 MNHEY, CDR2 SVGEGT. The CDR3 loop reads CASSRGTSEAFF.

The CDR3 protein is CASSSPGQGSYEQYF. V and J are TRBV28 and TRBJ2-7; TCRdb lists TRBD1, though no DNA is available to test this call. The CDR3 is 15 amino acids. CDR1 and CDR2 from the germline V gene are MDHEN and SYDVKM.

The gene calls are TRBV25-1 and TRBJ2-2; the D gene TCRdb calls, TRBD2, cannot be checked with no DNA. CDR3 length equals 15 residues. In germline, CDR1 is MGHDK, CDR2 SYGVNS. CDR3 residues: CASSGAGVGTGELFF.

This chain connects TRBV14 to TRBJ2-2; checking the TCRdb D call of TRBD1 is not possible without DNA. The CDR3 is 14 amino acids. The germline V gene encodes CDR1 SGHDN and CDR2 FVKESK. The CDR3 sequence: CATQGAPNTGELFF.

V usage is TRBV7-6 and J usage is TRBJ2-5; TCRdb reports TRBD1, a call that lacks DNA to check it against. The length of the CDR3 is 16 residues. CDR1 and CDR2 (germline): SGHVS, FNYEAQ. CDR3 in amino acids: CASSSRSAGLQETQYF.

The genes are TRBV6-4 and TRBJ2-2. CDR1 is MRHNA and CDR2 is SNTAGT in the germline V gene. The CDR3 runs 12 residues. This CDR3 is CASKYLTGELFF.

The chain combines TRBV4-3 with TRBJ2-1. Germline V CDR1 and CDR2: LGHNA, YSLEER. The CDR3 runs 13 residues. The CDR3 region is CASSQDSTYEQFF.

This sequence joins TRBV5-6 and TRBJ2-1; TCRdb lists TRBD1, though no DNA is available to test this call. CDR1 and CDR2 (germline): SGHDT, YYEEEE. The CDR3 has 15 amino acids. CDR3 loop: CASSLGQALYNEQFF. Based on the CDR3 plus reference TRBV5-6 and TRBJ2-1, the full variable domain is DAGVTQSPTHLIKTRGQQVTLRCSPKSGHDTVSWYQQALGQGPQFIFQYYEEEERQRGNFPDRFSGHQFPNYSSELNVNALLLGDSALYLCASSLGQALYNEQFFGPGTRLTVL.

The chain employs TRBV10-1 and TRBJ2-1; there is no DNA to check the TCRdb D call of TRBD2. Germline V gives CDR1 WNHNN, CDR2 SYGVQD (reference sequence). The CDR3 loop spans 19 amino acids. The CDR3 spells CASSEIRTSGRANYNEQFF.

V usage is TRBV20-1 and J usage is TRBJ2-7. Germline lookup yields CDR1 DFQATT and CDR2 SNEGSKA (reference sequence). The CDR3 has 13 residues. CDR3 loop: CSARVSADYEQYF.

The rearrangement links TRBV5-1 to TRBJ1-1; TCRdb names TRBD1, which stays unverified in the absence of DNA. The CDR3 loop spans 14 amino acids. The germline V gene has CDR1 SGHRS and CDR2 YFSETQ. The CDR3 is CASSTGQGEAEAFF.

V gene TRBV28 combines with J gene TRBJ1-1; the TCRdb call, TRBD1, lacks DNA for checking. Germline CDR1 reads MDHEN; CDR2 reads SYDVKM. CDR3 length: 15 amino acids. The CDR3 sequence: CASSLPRPDNTEAFF.

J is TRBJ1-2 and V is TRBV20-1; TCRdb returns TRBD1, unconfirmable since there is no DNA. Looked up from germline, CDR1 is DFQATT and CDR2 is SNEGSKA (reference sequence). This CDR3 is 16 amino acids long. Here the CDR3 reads CSALPGQGLVVYGYTF.

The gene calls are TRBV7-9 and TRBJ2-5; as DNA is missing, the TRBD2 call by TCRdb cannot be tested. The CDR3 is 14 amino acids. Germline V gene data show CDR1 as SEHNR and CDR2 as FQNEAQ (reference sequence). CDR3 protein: CASATAMGRETQYF. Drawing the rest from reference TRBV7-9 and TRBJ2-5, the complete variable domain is DTGVSQNPRHKITKRGQNVTFRCDPISEHNRLYWYRQTLGQGPEFLTYFQNEAQLEKSRLLSDRFSAERPKGSFSTLEIQRTEQGDSAMYLCASATAMGRETQYFGPGTRLLVL.

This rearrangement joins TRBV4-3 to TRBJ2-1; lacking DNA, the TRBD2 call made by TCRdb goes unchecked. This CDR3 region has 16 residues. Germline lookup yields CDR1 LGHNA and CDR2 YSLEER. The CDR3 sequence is CASSHQASSGGNEQFF.

The chain's CDR3 is CSVSGDGPEAFF. The chain recombines TRBV29-1 with TRBJ1-1; as DNA is missing, the TRBD1 call by TCRdb cannot be tested. Per the germline V gene, CDR1 is SQVTM and CDR2 is ANQGSEA. This CDR3 contains 12 residues.

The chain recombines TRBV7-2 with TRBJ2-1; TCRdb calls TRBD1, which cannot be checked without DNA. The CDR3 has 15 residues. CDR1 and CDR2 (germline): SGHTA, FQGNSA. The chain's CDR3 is CASSLGGISYNEQFF.

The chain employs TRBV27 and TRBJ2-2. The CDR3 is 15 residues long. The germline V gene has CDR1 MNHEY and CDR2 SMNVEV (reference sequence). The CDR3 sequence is CASSLFHENTGELFF.